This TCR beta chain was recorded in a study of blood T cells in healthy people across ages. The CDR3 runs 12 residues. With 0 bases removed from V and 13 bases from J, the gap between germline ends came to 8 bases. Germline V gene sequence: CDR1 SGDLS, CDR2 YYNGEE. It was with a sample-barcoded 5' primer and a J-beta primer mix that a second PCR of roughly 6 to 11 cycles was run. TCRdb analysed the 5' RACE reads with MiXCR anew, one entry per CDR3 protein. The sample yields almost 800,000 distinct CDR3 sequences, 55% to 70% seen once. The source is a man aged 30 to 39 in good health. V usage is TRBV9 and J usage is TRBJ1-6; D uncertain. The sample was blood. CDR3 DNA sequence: TGTGCCAGCAGCGTAGATGTAGGTCCCCTCCACTTT. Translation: CASSVDVGPLHF.